This paragraph reports one T cell receptor (beta chain). The antigen is not known. CD4+ and CD8+ cells were isolated by positive magnetic bead selection, with purity checked by flow cytometry. TCRdb keeps only in-frame clones here, not all; method: immunoSEQ multiplex PCR. The sample holds roughly 4,200 clones, about four fifths seen once. The sample originates from a study of somatic mutations in cytotoxic T cells in rheumatoid arthritis. Study findings and constraints: CD8+ clonality rose with age in rheumatoid arthritis patients, unlike in healthy controls. Antigen targets of the expanded CD8+ clones remained unidentified.

CDR3 length: 18 residues. After removal of 5 bases from V and 0 bases from J, the junction contained 6 bases not matched to a gene. In germline, CDR1 is SEHNR, CDR2 FQNEAQ (reference sequence). Sequenced sample: CD8+ T cells sorted from blood. This clonotype originated in an adult with rheumatoid arthritis. The chain combines TRBV7-9 with TRBJ2-4, with TRBD2 identical over 14 bases. DNA for the CDR3: TGTGCCAGCAGCCTCGGGACTAGCGGGAGTCTAGCCAAAAACATTCAGTACTTC. It translates to CASSLGTSGSLAKNIQYF.